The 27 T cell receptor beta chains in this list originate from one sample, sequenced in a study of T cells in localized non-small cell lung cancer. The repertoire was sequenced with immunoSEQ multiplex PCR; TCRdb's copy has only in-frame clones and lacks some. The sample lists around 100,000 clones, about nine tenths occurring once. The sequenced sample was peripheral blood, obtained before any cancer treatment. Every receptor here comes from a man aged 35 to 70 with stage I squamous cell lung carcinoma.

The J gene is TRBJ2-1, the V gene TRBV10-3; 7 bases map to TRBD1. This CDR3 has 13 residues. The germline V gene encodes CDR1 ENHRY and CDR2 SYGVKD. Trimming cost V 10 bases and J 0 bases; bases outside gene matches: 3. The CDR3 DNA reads TGTGCCACCCGGGACAGCTCCTACAATGAGCAGTTCTTC. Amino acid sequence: CATRDSSYNEQFF.

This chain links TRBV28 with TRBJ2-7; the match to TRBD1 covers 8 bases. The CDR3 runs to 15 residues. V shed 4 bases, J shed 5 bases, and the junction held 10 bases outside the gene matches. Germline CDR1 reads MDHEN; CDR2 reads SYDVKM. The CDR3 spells CASSSKTGVHHEQYF. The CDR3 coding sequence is TGTGCCAGCAGTTCCAAGACAGGGGTGCACCACGAGCAGTACTTC.

The CDR3 protein is CASSLQSSYNSPLHF. CDR3 coding DNA: TGTGCCAGCAGCTTACAGAGCTCCTATAATTCACCCCTCCACTTT. The rearrangement uses TRBV7-6 and TRBJ1-6; D uncertain. CDR3 length: 15 amino acids. Germline CDR1 SGHVS, CDR2 FNYEAQ. The V and J ends lost 2 bases and 0 bases respectively, with 5 bases between them.

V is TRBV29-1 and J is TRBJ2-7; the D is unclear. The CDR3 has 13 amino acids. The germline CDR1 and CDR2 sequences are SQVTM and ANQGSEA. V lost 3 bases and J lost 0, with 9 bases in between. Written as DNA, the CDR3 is TGCAGCGTTGATGGTCCGAGCTCCTACGAGCAGTACTTC. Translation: CSVDGPSSYEQYF.

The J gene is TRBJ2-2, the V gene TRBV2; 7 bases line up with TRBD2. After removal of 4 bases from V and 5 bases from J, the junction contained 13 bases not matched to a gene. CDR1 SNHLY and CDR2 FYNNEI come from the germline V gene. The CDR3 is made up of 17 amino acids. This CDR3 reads CASSALADVMGTGELFF. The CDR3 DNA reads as TGTGCCAGCAGTGCTCTAGCGGACGTAATGGGGACCGGGGAGCTGTTTTTT.

CDR3 nucleotide sequence: TGTGCCAGCTCACAGCGGGCAGGGGTCGGGAGCAATCAGCCCCAGCATTTT. It yields the protein CASSQRAGVGSNQPQHF. This chain links TRBV18 with TRBJ1-5, with D possibly matching TRBD1 (6 bases). Germline CDR1 and CDR2: KGHSH and LQKENI. The CDR3 runs to 17 residues. V was cut by 4 bases and J by 1 base, with 17 bases left in between.

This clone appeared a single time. The CDR3 DNA is TGTGCCAGCAGTTTAAGAGAACCCAGTTCGAGCTCCTATAATTCACCCCTCCACTTT. This sequence encodes CASSLREPSSSSYNSPLHF. The chain carries TRBV27 and TRBJ1-6; no clear D gene. The CDR3 is 19 amino acids. V gave up 2 bases and J gave up 0 bases, with 17 bases separating them. Germline V gene lookup returns CDR1 MNHEY and CDR2 SMNVEV (reference sequence).

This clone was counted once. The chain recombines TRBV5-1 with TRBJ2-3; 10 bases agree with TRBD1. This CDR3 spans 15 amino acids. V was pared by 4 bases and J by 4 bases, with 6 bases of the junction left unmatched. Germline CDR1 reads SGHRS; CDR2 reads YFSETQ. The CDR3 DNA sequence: TGCGCCAGCAGCGAGGGACAGGGGCCTTCAGATACGCAGTATTTT. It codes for CASSEGQGPSDTQYF. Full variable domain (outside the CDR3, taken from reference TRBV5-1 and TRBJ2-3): KAGVTQTPRYLIKTRGQQVTLSCSPISGHRSVSWYQQTPGQGLQFLFEYFSETQRNKGNFPGRFSGRQFSNSRSEMNVSTLELGDSALYLCASSEGQGPSDTQYFGPGTRLTVL.

The CDR3, as DNA: TGTGCCAGCAGTACCGATGGCAATCAGCCCCAGCATTTT. This sequence encodes CASSTDGNQPQHF. The rearrangement links TRBV6-1 to TRBJ1-5; no clear D. The CDR3 runs to 13 residues. Trimming left V 5 bases short and J 2 bases short, with 7 bases between. Germline V gives CDR1 MNHNS, CDR2 SASEGT.

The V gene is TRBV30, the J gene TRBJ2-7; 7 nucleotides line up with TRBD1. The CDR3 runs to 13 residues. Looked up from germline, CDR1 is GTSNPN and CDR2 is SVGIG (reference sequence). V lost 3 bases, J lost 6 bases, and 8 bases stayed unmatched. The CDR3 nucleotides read TGTGCCTGGAGCGACAGGGATCTTTCCGAGCAGTACTTC. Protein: CAWSDRDLSEQYF.

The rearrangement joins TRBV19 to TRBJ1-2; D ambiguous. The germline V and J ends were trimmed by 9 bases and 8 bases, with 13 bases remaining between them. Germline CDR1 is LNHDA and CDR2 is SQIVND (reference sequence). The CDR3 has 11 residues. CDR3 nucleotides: TGTGCCAGCGCAGACTTGCTCGGCTACACCTTC. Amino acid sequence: CASADLLGYTF.

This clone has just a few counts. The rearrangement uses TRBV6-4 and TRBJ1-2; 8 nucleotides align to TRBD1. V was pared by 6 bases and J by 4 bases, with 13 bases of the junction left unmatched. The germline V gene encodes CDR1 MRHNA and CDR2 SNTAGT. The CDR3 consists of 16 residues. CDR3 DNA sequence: TGTGCCAGCAGCCTCAAGACAGGGGTGGGAAGCTATGGCTACACCTTC. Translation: CASSLKTGVGSYGYTF.

The CDR3 reads CASRGLYLSGANVLTF. The CDR3 DNA reads as TGCGCCAGCAGAGGACTTTACCTCTCTGGGGCCAACGTCCTGACTTTC. This chain joins TRBV10-2 and TRBJ2-6; a possible D gene is TRBD2 (5 bases). Looked up from germline, CDR1 is WSHSY and CDR2 is SAAADI. The CDR3 consists of 16 residues. V was trimmed by 6 bases and J by 0 bases, leaving 12 bases between them.

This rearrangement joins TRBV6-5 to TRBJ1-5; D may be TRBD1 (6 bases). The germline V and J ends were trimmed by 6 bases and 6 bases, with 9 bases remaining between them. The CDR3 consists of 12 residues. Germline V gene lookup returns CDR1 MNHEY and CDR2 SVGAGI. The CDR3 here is CASSRGRQPQHF. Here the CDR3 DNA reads TGTGCCAGCAGCAGGGGACGTCAGCCCCAGCATTTT.

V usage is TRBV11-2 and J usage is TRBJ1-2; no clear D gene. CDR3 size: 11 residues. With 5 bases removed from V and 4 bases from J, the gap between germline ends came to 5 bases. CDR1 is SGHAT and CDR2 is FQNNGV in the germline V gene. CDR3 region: CASSAFYGYTF. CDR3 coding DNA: TGTGCCAGCAGCGCCTTCTATGGCTACACCTTC.

The CDR3 DNA is TGTGCCAGCAGTGAGATTGAAGGGGTAGGACAGTTCTTC. It is translated as CASSEIEGVGQFF. This chain links TRBV6-4 with TRBJ2-1, with a weak D call TRBD1 (5 bases). V was pared by 3 bases and J by 13 bases, with 16 bases between. The CDR3 is 13 residues long. CDR1 MRHNA and CDR2 SNTAGT come from the germline V gene.

The CDR3 reads CASSLPGGDQPQHF. CDR3 DNA sequence: TGTGCCAGCAGCTTGCCAGGGGGCGATCAGCCCCAGCATTTT. This chain uses TRBV5-5 with TRBJ1-5; TRBD1 matches 8 bases. The germline CDR1 and CDR2 sequences are SGHKS and YYEKEE (reference sequence). This CDR3 region has 14 residues. V trimming: 1 base; J trimming: 5 bases; junction bases outside the gene matches: 2. The variable domain in full, completed from reference TRBV5-5 and TRBJ1-5, reads DAGVTQSPTHLIKTRGQQVTLRCSPISGHKSVSWYQQVLGQGPQFIFQYYEKEERGRGNFPDRFSARQFPNYSSELNVNALLLGDSALYLCASSLPGGDQPQHFGDGTRLSIL.

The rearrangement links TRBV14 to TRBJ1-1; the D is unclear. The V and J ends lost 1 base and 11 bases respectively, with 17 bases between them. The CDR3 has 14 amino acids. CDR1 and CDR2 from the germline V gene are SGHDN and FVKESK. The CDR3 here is CASSQAPSGRAAFF. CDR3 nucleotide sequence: TGTGCCAGCAGCCAAGCCCCCTCCGGGAGGGCTGCTTTCTTT.

CDR3 in amino acids: CASSHPGDSPLHF. CDR3 nucleotides: TGCGCCAGCAGCCACCCCGGGGATTCACCCCTCCACTTT. The rearrangement links TRBV5-1 to TRBJ1-6, with D unresolved. The V end was cut by 4 bases, the J end by 8 bases, with 10 bases between. The CDR3 loop spans 13 amino acids. Germline-derived CDR1 and CDR2 are SGHRS and YFSETQ.

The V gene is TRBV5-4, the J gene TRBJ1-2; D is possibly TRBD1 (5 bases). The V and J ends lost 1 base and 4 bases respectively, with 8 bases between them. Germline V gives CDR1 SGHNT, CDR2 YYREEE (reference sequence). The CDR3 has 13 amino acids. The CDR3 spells CASSLWQGYGYTF. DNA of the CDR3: TGTGCCAGCAGCTTGTGGCAGGGCTATGGCTACACCTTC.

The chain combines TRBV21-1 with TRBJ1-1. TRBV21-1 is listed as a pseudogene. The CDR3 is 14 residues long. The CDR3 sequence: CASRTPQISTEAFF. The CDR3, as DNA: TGTGCCAGCAGGACCCCGCAGATATCGACTGAAGCTTTCTTT.

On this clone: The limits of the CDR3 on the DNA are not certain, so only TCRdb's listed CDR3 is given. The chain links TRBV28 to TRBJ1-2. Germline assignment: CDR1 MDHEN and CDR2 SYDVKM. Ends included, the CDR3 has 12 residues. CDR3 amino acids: CASSSSDRGYTF.

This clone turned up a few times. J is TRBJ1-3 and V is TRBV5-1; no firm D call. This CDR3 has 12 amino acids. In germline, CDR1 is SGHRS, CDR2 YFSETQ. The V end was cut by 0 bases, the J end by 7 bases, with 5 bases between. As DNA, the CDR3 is TGCGCCAGCAGCTTGGCGGGGAACACCATATATTTT. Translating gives CASSLAGNTIYF.

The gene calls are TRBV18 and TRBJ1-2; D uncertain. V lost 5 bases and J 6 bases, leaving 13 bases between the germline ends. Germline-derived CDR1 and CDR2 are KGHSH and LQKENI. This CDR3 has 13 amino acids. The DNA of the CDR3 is TGTGCCAGCTCAGAAGTTCAGGAGCATGGCTACACCTTC. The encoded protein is CASSEVQEHGYTF.

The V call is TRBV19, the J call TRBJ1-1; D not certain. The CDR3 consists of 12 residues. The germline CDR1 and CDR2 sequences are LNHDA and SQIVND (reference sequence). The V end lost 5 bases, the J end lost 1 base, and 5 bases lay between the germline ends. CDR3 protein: CASSYGNTEAFF. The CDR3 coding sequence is TGTGCCAGTAGTTATGGGAACACTGAAGCTTTCTTT.

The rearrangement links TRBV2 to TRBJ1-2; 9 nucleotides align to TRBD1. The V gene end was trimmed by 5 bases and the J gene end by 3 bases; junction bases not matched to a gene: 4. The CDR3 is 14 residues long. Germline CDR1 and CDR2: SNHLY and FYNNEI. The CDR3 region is CASSKDRGDYGYTF. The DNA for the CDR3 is TGTGCCAGCAGTAAGGACAGGGGAGACTATGGCTACACCTTC. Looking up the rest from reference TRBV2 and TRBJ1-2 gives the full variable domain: EPEVTQTPSHQVTQMGQEVILRCVPISNHLYFYWYRQILGQKVEFLVSFYNNEISEKSEIFDDQFSVERPDGSNFTLKIRSTKLEDSAMYFCASSKDRGDYGYTFGSGTRLTVV.

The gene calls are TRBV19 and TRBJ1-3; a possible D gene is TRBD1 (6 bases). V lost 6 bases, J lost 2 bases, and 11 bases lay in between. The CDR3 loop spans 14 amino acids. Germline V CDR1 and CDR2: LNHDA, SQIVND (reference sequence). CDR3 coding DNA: TGTGCCAGTAGACTACAGGGCCCTGGAAACACCATATATTTT. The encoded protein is CASRLQGPGNTIYF.